This is a list of T cell receptor beta chains from one sample in a study of T cell responses to AZD1222 COVID-19 vaccine. Sequencing used immunoSEQ multiplex PCR; TCRdb keeps in-frame clones, though not all of them. The repertoire has about 150,000 clones, about 90% of them found once; the top ten carry 2.5% to 4%. Sample: peripheral blood, taken 28 days after the second AZD1222 dose. All receptors come from an adult who received the AZD1222 COVID-19 vaccine. Both conserved end residues are part of each CDR3. The D gene is left open where the match is weak. Size tells how often a clone was seen (once, few, many) or the class of an expanded clone, and some rows leave it out.

d_call: .
j_call: TRBJ2-7
clone_size: .
v_call: TRBV5-1
cdr3_aa: CASGLRTGPGERQYF
cdr3_nt: TGCGCCAGCGGGTTACGGACAGGTCCGGGGGAGCGTCAGTACTTC

d_call: TRBD2
j_call: TRBJ2-7
clone_size: .
v_call: TRBV2
cdr3_aa: CASKREGLYEQYF
cdr3_nt: TGTGCCAGCAAGCGGGAGGGCCTGTACGAGCAGTACTTC

d_call: TRBD2
j_call: TRBJ2-5
clone_size: .
v_call: TRBV19
cdr3_aa: CASSGGLAGGTWETQYF
cdr3_nt: TGTGCCAGTAGTGGGGGACTAGCGGGAGGGACGTGGGAGACCCAGTACTTC

d_call: TRBD2
j_call: TRBJ2-3
clone_size: .
v_call: TRBV5-4
cdr3_aa: CASSLKTSGRTDTQYF
cdr3_nt: TGTGCCAGCAGCTTAAAAACTAGCGGGAGGACAGATACGCAGTATTTT

d_call: .
j_call: TRBJ2-7
clone_size: .
v_call: TRBV28
cdr3_aa: CASSLNSYEQYF
cdr3_nt: TGTGCCAGCAGTTTAAACAGTTACGAGCAGTACTTC

d_call: TRBD1
j_call: TRBJ2-1
clone_size: .
v_call: TRBV18
cdr3_aa: CASLPIFDRANEQFF
cdr3_nt: TGTGCCAGCTTACCGATATTTGACAGGGCTAATGAGCAGTTCTTC

d_call: .
j_call: TRBJ2-1
clone_size: .
v_call: TRBV2
cdr3_aa: CASSEGALGYNEQFF
cdr3_nt: TGTGCCAGCAGTGAGGGGGCTTTGGGGTACAATGAGCAGTTCTTC

d_call: .
j_call: TRBJ1-2
clone_size: once
v_call: TRBV11-3
cdr3_aa: CASSLDMGFYGYTF
cdr3_nt: TGTGCCAGCAGCTTAGATATGGGTTTCTATGGCTACACCTTC

d_call: TRBD1
j_call: TRBJ2-7
clone_size: .
v_call: TRBV11-2
cdr3_aa: CASSAGQVYYEQYF
cdr3_nt: TGTGCCAGCAGCGCGGGACAGGTATACTACGAGCAGTACTTC

d_call: .
j_call: TRBJ2-7
clone_size: .
v_call: TRBV11-2
cdr3_aa: CASSLGGSVEQYF
cdr3_nt: TGTGCCAGCAGCTTAGGGGGCTCGGTTGAGCAGTACTTC

d_call: .
j_call: TRBJ2-7
clone_size: .
v_call: TRBV7-9
cdr3_aa: CASSLSFSVNEQYF
cdr3_nt: TGTGCCAGCAGCTTATCGTTTAGCGTAAACGAGCAGTACTTC

d_call: .
j_call: TRBJ1-1
clone_size: .
v_call: TRBV6-5
cdr3_aa: CASSRMNTEAFF
cdr3_nt: TGTGCCAGCAGCCGCATGAACACTGAAGCTTTCTTT

d_call: .
j_call: TRBJ2-1
clone_size: .
v_call: TRBV5-1
cdr3_aa: CASNAQGVEQFF
cdr3_nt: TGCGCCAGCAACGCCCAGGGCGTTGAGCAGTTCTTC

d_call: .
j_call: TRBJ1-6
clone_size: .
v_call: TRBV4-1
cdr3_aa: CASSPGGGSNSPLHF
cdr3_nt: TGCGCCAGCAGCCCCGGAGGGGGGAGCAATTCACCCCTCCACTTT

d_call: .
j_call: TRBJ1-1
clone_size: once
v_call: TRBV12-3/TRBV12-4
cdr3_aa: CASSLRRDTEAFF
cdr3_nt: TGTGCCAGCAGCCTTAGACGGGACACTGAAGCTTTCTTT

d_call: .
j_call: TRBJ2-1
clone_size: .
v_call: TRBV24-1
cdr3_aa: CATSDQGPAGYNEQFF
cdr3_nt: TGTGCCACCAGTGATCAGGGTCCGGCGGGATACAATGAGCAGTTCTTC

d_call: TRBD2
j_call: TRBJ2-5
clone_size: .
v_call: TRBV6-5
cdr3_aa: CASRSSGRPQETQYF
cdr3_nt: TGTGCCAGCAGGTCTAGCGGGCGACCCCAAGAGACCCAGTACTTC

d_call: .
j_call: TRBJ1-3
clone_size: .
v_call: TRBV5-1
cdr3_aa: CASSRGDSSPSGNTIYF
cdr3_nt: TGCGCCAGCAGCAGAGGGGATTCCTCCCCCTCTGGAAACACCATATATTTT

d_call: .
j_call: TRBJ1-5
clone_size: .
v_call: TRBV28
cdr3_aa: CASTLWEGNQPQHF
cdr3_nt: TGTGCCAGCACCTTATGGGAGGGCAATCAGCCCCAGCATTTT

d_call: TRBD2
j_call: TRBJ2-2
clone_size: .
v_call: TRBV4-3
cdr3_aa: CASSQEKGLAGVLGYTGELFF
cdr3_nt: TGCGCCAGCAGCCAAGAAAAGGGACTAGCGGGAGTTTTGGGGTACACCGGGGAGCTGTTTTTT

d_call: .
j_call: TRBJ1-1
clone_size: .
v_call: TRBV21-1
cdr3_aa: CASSSRGEAFF
cdr3_nt: TGTGCCAGCAGCAGCCGAGGGGAAGCTTTCTTT

d_call: .
j_call: TRBJ2-6
clone_size: .
v_call: TRBV18
cdr3_aa: CASSSPDGANVLTF
cdr3_nt: TGTGCCAGCTCCTCACCAGATGGGGCCAACGTCCTGACTTTC

d_call: TRBD1
j_call: TRBJ1-2
clone_size: .
v_call: TRBV18
cdr3_aa: CASSPSGLDRDPSYGYTF
cdr3_nt: TGTGCCAGCTCACCCTCCGGCCTAGACAGGGATCCTTCCTATGGCTACACCTTC

d_call: .
j_call: TRBJ1-5
clone_size: .
v_call: TRBV15
cdr3_aa: CATSRARGVGSPQHF
cdr3_nt: TGTGCCACCAGCAGAGCTAGAGGGGTGGGGTCGCCCCAGCATTTT

d_call: TRBD1
j_call: TRBJ2-7
clone_size: .
v_call: TRBV6-6
cdr3_aa: CASSYKNRGSYEQYF
cdr3_nt: TGTGCCAGCAGTTACAAAAACAGGGGGTCCTACGAGCAGTACTTC

d_call: TRBD2
j_call: TRBJ2-7
clone_size: .
v_call: TRBV28
cdr3_aa: CASSLGEGHEQYF
cdr3_nt: TGTGCCAGCAGTCTGGGGGAGGGCCACGAGCAGTACTTC

d_call: TRBD1
j_call: TRBJ1-2
clone_size: .
v_call: TRBV2
cdr3_aa: CASSERDRSYGYTF
cdr3_nt: TGTGCCAGCAGTGAAAGGGACAGGAGCTATGGCTACACCTTC

d_call: TRBD2
j_call: TRBJ2-7
clone_size: .
v_call: TRBV6-2/TRBV6-3
cdr3_aa: CASSQTSGGLVQYF
cdr3_nt: TGTGCCAGCAGTCAGACTAGCGGGGGACTGGTGCAGTACTTC

d_call: TRBD1
j_call: TRBJ1-5
clone_size: .
v_call: TRBV28
cdr3_aa: CASSSPGGQVNF
cdr3_nt: TGTGCCAGCAGTTCCCCAGGAGGACAGGTTAATTTT

d_call: .
j_call: TRBJ1-1
clone_size: .
v_call: TRBV30
cdr3_aa: CAWLGTGAGEAFF
cdr3_nt: TGTGCCTGGTTGGGGACGGGCGCGGGTGAAGCTTTCTTT

d_call: .
j_call: TRBJ2-7
clone_size: .
v_call: TRBV6-5
cdr3_aa: CASSHRVYYEQYF
cdr3_nt: TGTGCCAGCAGTCACAGGGTGTACTACGAGCAGTACTTC

d_call: .
j_call: TRBJ1-5
clone_size: .
v_call: TRBV19
cdr3_aa: CASSVRGGSNQPQHF
cdr3_nt: TGTGCCAGTAGCGTAAGGGGAGGGAGCAATCAGCCCCAGCATTTT

d_call: .
j_call: TRBJ1-2
clone_size: .
v_call: TRBV3-1/TRBV3-2
cdr3_aa: CASSQGGGKNYGYTF
cdr3_nt: TGTGCCAGCAGCCAAGGAGGCGGCAAAAACTATGGCTACACCTTC

d_call: .
j_call: TRBJ1-1
clone_size: .
v_call: TRBV5-1
cdr3_aa: CASSLGRGRRAFF
cdr3_nt: TGCGCCAGCAGCTTGGGGAGGGGCAGGCGAGCTTTCTTT

d_call: .
j_call: TRBJ1-2
clone_size: .
v_call: TRBV5-6
cdr3_aa: CASRGTGVPYGYTF
cdr3_nt: TGTGCCAGCAGGGGGACGGGGGTTCCGTATGGCTACACCTTC

d_call: TRBD1
j_call: TRBJ1-4
clone_size: .
v_call: TRBV6-5
cdr3_aa: CASSSEDRVGEKLFF
cdr3_nt: TGTGCCAGCAGTTCCGAGGACAGGGTTGGGGAAAAACTGTTTTTT

d_call: .
j_call: TRBJ2-5
clone_size: .
v_call: TRBV2
cdr3_aa: CAISSGETQYF
cdr3_nt: TGTGCCATCAGCTCCGGGGAGACCCAGTACTTC

d_call: .
j_call: TRBJ2-3
clone_size: .
v_call: TRBV27
cdr3_aa: CASSPRGPDTQYF
cdr3_nt: TGTGCCAGCAGTCCCAGAGGGCCAGATACGCAGTATTTT

d_call: .
j_call: TRBJ2-3
clone_size: few
v_call: TRBV27
cdr3_aa: CASRRGATTDTQYF
cdr3_nt: TGTGCCAGCAGACGGGGAGCAACCACAGATACGCAGTATTTT

d_call: TRBD2
j_call: TRBJ2-2
clone_size: once
v_call: TRBV7-8
cdr3_aa: CASSLGGGGPGELFF
cdr3_nt: TGTGCCAGCAGCTTAGGCGGGGGGGGACCCGGGGAGCTGTTTTTT

d_call: TRBD2
j_call: TRBJ2-7
clone_size: .
v_call: TRBV6-2/TRBV6-3
cdr3_aa: CASSSTSGRAHEQYF
cdr3_nt: TGTGCCAGCAGTTCGACTAGCGGGAGGGCCCACGAGCAGTACTTC

d_call: TRBD1
j_call: TRBJ2-2
clone_size: .
v_call: TRBV9
cdr3_aa: CASSHPQGASVTGELFF
cdr3_nt: TGTGCCAGTTCCCACCCACAGGGGGCATCGGTCACCGGGGAGCTGTTTTTT

d_call: TRBD2
j_call: TRBJ2-1
clone_size: .
v_call: TRBV4-1
cdr3_aa: CASSTRLAGALHEQFF
cdr3_nt: TGCGCCAGCAGCACGAGACTAGCGGGAGCTCTCCATGAGCAGTTCTTC

d_call: .
j_call: TRBJ1-2
clone_size: few
v_call: TRBV4-2
cdr3_aa: CASSQDEGEPYGYTF
cdr3_nt: TGTGCCAGCAGCCAAGATGAGGGGGAGCCCTATGGCTACACCTTC

d_call: .
j_call: TRBJ1-1
clone_size: .
v_call: TRBV29-1
cdr3_aa: CSVELGGTQAFF
cdr3_nt: TGCAGCGTTGAACTTGGGGGGACTCAAGCTTTCTTT

d_call: TRBD2
j_call: TRBJ2-1
clone_size: once
v_call: TRBV7-8
cdr3_aa: CASSLIMGGRAYNEQFF
cdr3_nt: TGTGCCAGCAGCTTAATAATGGGCGGGAGGGCATACAATGAGCAGTTCTTC

d_call: .
j_call: TRBJ1-1
clone_size: few
v_call: TRBV25-1
cdr3_aa: CASSDVSGTRNTEAFF
cdr3_nt: TGTGCCAGCAGTGATGTAAGTGGCACTAGGAACACTGAAGCTTTCTTT

d_call: .
j_call: TRBJ2-6
clone_size: .
v_call: TRBV10-3
cdr3_aa: CAISDFRESGANVLTF
cdr3_nt: TGTGCCATCAGTGATTTCAGGGAATCTGGGGCCAACGTCCTGACTTTC